This TCR beta chain was obtained from a study of blood T cell repertoires in COVID-19. Study background: There were acute and convalescent COVID-19 samples, and they came from the United States, Italy and Spain.

In the study's own analysis: By means of reference gene primer amplification, nucleated cell counts were estimated. This table comes from immunoSEQ multiplex PCR, and its TCRdb copy is limited to in-frame clones, with some not included. The V and J calls and clone size come from that table; D and trimming were worked out from the DNA. The sample gives around 85,000 clones, roughly 88% of which show up once; about 8% is in the top ten. The CDR3 is 16 residues long. Germline loops: CDR1 MDHEN, CDR2 SYDVKM. V lost 4 bases and J lost 1, with 16 bases in between. The sequence was collected from a man aged 50 to 59 with active COVID-19. Sequenced input: peripheral blood. J is TRBJ1-1 and V is TRBV28; tentative D call: TRBD1 (5 bases). In nucleotides, the CDR3 is TGTGCCAGCAGTTCTCCGGGAGATACAGGGAACACTGAAGCTTTCTTT. As protein: CASSSPGDTGNTEAFF.